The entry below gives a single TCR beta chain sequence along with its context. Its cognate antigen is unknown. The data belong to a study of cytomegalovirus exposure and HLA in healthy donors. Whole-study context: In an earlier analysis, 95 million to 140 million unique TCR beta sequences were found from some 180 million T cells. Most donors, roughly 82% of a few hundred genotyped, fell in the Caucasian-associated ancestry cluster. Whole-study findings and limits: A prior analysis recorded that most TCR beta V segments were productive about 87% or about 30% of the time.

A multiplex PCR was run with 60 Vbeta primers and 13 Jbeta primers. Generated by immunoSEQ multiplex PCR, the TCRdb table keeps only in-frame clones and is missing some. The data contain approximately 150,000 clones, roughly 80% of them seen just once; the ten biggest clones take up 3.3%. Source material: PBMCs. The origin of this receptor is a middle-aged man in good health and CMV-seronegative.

This CDR3 reads CASSLLTGDTEAFF. CDR3 DNA sequence: TGTGCCAGCAGCTTACTCACAGGGGACACTGAAGCTTTCTTT. The chain joins TRBV7-2 to TRBJ1-1; 7 bases agree with TRBD1. Losses at the gene ends were 2 bases for V and 3 bases for J; bases not matched to a gene: 3. The CDR3 covers 14 residues. Germline V CDR1 and CDR2: SGHTA, FQGNSA.